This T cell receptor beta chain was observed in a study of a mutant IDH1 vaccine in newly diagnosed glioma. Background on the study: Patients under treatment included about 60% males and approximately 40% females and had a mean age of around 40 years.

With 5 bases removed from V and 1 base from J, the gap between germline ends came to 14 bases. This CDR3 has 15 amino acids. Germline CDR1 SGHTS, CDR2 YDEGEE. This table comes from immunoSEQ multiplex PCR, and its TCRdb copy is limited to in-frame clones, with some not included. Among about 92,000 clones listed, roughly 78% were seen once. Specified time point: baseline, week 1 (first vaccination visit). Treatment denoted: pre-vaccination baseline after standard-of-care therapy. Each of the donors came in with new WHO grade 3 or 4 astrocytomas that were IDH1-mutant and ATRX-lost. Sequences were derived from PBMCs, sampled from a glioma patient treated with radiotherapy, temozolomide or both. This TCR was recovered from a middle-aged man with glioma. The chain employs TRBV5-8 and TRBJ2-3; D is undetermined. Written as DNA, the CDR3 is TGTGCCAGCAGGAATAAACAGAAAGGCACAGATACGCAGTATTTT. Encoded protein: CASRNKQKGTDTQYF.